Reported below is one TCR beta chain. Its antigen remains unidentified. These data originate in a study of T cells after yellow fever vaccination. General study points: Clones that expanded after primary vaccination mostly reappeared after the booster (around 96% CD4, roughly 90% CD8). There was a possibility that FACS-sorted repertoires contained abundant clonotypes contaminating from the bulk population. It was a small share of clonotypes that appeared in both CD4 and CD8 compartments.

Germline CDR1 and CDR2: LNHNV and YYDKDF (reference sequence). Trimming shortened V by 8 bases and J by 9 bases, and 17 bases separated the two germline ends. The CDR3 totals 14 residues. It was through 5'RACE template switching that TCR cDNA was made, with a universal primer site and UMIs added. TCRdb re-called the 5' RACE reads through MiXCR, storing one row per CDR3 protein. The sample has hundreds of thousands of distinct CDR3 sequences; roughly 12% are singletons. The clonotype originates from a young man who received the YFV17D yellow fever vaccine. The rearrangement links TRBV15 to TRBJ1-6; D remains ambiguous. This specimen consisted of PBMCs, obtained on the day of the yellow fever booster vaccination. CDR3 amino acids: CATGWTGGSSPLHF. CDR3 coding DNA: TGTGCCACCGGCTGGACGGGAGGTAGTTCACCCCTCCACTTT. Drawing the rest from reference TRBV15 and TRBJ1-6, the complete variable domain is DAMVIQNPRYQVTQFGKPVTLSCSQTLNHNVMYWYQQKSSQAPKLLFHYYDKDFNNEADTPDNFQSRRPNTSFCFLDIRSPGLGDTAMYLCATGWTGGSSPLHFGNGTRLTVT.